This T cell receptor (beta chain) was retrieved from a study of human T cells and chemical hapten exposure. The CDR3 length is 11 residues. The V gene's germline CDR1 is MNHEY and CDR2 SVGEGT. V was shortened by 5 bases and J by 10 bases, with 11 bases between the two germline ends. At least ten counts were recorded for this clonotype. The target antigen is unknown. Time point meaning: pre-sensitization, week 0. As to treatment: therapeutic diphenylcyclopropenone sensitization with weekly scalp DPC. The library gave individual cDNA molecules unique molecular identifiers. TCRdb re-analysed the RACE reads in MiXCR, keeping a single row per CDR3 protein. The data contain under 300,000 distinct CDR3 sequences, roughly 8.9% of them singletons. General study results and limits: The study found that DPC sensitization did not change TCRs above 1 in 1000 frequency.

Sequencing was performed on whole blood, taken in connection with sensitization to the hapten diphenylcyclopropenone (DPC). The receptor's source is a woman between 40 and 50 years old with alopecia areata. Some clones in this sample may be carry-over from other donors' samples. The chain employs TRBV6-2 or TRBV6-3 and TRBJ1-2, with TRBD1 as a possible D gene (5 bases). The CDR3 here is CASSLQDYYTF. The CDR3 bases are TGTGCCAGCAGTCTACAGGACTACTACACCTTC.